Listed below are T cell receptor beta chains from one sample, sequenced in a study of blood T cell repertoires in COVID-19. The repertoire was sequenced with immunoSEQ multiplex PCR; TCRdb's copy has only in-frame clones and lacks some. The sample consists of over 150,000 clones, roughly 80% of them appearing once. Sequencing used PBMCs or T cells enriched from blood (not recorded which). These receptors all stem from a woman in her thirties who had recovered from COVID-19. CDR3s include the opening cysteine and the closing phenylalanine or tryptophan. The order of the fields is clone size, J gene, V gene, D gene, CDR3 DNA, CDR3 protein. D genes are given only for firm matches. Size values are once, few and many counts, or a class for expanded clones, and some rows have none.

NA	TRBJ1-1	TRBV4-1	NA	TGCGCCAGCAGCCAAGAGATAGGGCAGGGGTGGACTGAAGCTTTCTTT	CASSQEIGQGWTEAFF
NA	TRBJ2-5	TRBV6-5	TRBD1	TGTGCCAGCAGCCAGCGACAGGGGCGAGAGACCCAGTACTTC	CASSQRQGRETQYF
NA	TRBJ1-1	TRBV28	NA	TGTGCCAGCAGAGCGGGAGGTCTCGGCACTGAAGCTTTCTTT	CASRAGGLGTEAFF
NA	TRBJ1-1	TRBV4-1	NA	TGCGCCAGCAGCCAAGATGGGGGGGCTATCGGCACTGAAGCTTTCTTT	CASSQDGGAIGTEAFF
NA	TRBJ2-5	TRBV7-9	TRBD1	TGTGCCAGCAGCCCCCGTTTGGGGACAGTCGGGGAGACCCAGTACTTC	CASSPRLGTVGETQYF
NA	TRBJ1-1	TRBV5-6	TRBD1	TGTGCCAGCAGCCCAGGCACAGGGGTGGGCGGCGGCACTGAAGCTTTCTTT	CASSPGTGVGGGTEAFF
once	TRBJ2-1	TRBV24-1	TRBD2	TGTGCCACCAGTGAAGCGGGGGGGAAGGGGTACAATGAGCAGTTCTTC	CATSEAGGKGYNEQFF
NA	TRBJ1-1	TRBV12-3/TRBV12-4	NA	TGCTGGGGGCGGAACACTGAAGCTTTCTTT	CWGRNTEAFF
NA	TRBJ2-1	TRBV27	NA	TGTGCCAGCAGCAGGGACTCCCAGAGCTCCTACAATGAGCAGTTCTTC	CASSRDSQSSYNEQFF
NA	TRBJ1-1	TRBV5-6	NA	TGTGCCAGCAGCCGACAGCTGAACACTGAAGCTTTCTTT	CASSRQLNTEAFF
once	TRBJ2-2	TRBV19	TRBD1	TGTGCCAGTATCGACAGGGGGCAAAAGAACACCGGGGAGCTGTTTTTT	CASIDRGQKNTGELFF
NA	TRBJ2-7	TRBV19	TRBD2	TGTGCCAGTAATCCTACTAGCGGCCGAACCTACGAGCAGTACTTC	CASNPTSGRTYEQYF
NA	TRBJ1-1	TRBV27	TRBD1	TGTGCCAGCAGTTTGACAGGGACGAACACTGAAGCTTTCTTT	CASSLTGTNTEAFF
few	TRBJ2-7	TRBV6-5	TRBD1	TGTGCCAGCAAAGACAGGGGGCGGAACGAGCAGTACTTC	CASKDRGRNEQYF
NA	TRBJ2-1	TRBV12-3/TRBV12-4	NA	TGTGCCAGCAGTATGGCAGGGGACAATGAGCAGTTCTTC	CASSMAGDNEQFF
NA	TRBJ2-6	TRBV10-2	NA	TGCGCCAGCAGCAATCGGGGAGGTGGCTCTGGGGCCAACGTCCTGACTTTC	CASSNRGGGSGANVLTF
NA	TRBJ2-7	TRBV14	NA	TGTGCCAGCAGCCAAGATTTTATTCGCGGACAGTACCACGAGCAGTACTTC	CASSQDFIRGQYHEQYF
NA	TRBJ1-1	TRBV5-1	TRBD1	TGCGCCAGCACCTCGGGACAGCCGAACACTGAAGCTTTCTTT	CASTSGQPNTEAFF
NA	TRBJ2-2	TRBV3-1/TRBV3-2	TRBD2	TGTGCCAGCAGCCAACGGGCGGGGGTCACCGGGGAGCTGTTTTTT	CASSQRAGVTGELFF
NA	TRBJ2-1	TRBV3-1/TRBV3-2	TRBD2	TGTGCCAGCAGCCTCGGACTAGCGGGAGATCTTGAGCAGTTCTTC	CASSLGLAGDLEQFF
NA	TRBJ1-2	TRBV3-1/TRBV3-2	NA	TGTGCCAGCAGCCAAGATAGGGGGTGGGGTGGCTACACCTTC	CASSQDRGWGGYTF
NA	TRBJ1-1	TRBV5-1	TRBD1	TGCGCCAGCAGCTCACTCGGGACAGGGGGTGAAGCTTTCTTT	CASSSLGTGGEAFF
NA	TRBJ2-3	TRBV9	NA	TGTGCCAGCAGCGTAGGTTTAGGGAGGGGGGGCAGCACAGATACGCAGTATTTT	CASSVGLGRGGSTDTQYF
NA	TRBJ1-6	TRBV3-1/TRBV3-2	NA	TGTGCCAGCAGCCATCGTGTAGCTAGCTCCTATAATTCACCCCTCCACTTT	CASSHRVASSYNSPLHF
NA	TRBJ1-1	TRBV7-3	NA	TGTGCCAGCAGCCGATACACAGCCTCTCTGAACACTGAAGCTTTCTTT	CASSRYTASLNTEAFF
NA	TRBJ1-1	TRBV29-1	TRBD1	TGCAGCGCCCGACAGGGGATGAACACTGAAGCTTTCTTT	CSARQGMNTEAFF
NA	TRBJ2-1	TRBV5-4	NA	TGTGCCAGCAGCTACAACTTAGGCGGGGCCCTCAATGAGCAGTTCTTC	CASSYNLGGALNEQFF
NA	TRBJ1-1	TRBV19	TRBD1	TGTGCCAGTGGGGTTCTCGGACAGGGAATTGAAGCTTTCTTT	CASGVLGQGIEAFF
NA	TRBJ1-1	TRBV28	NA	TGTGCCAGCACCGCCCTGGGAGGGAACACTGAAGCTTTCTTT	CASTALGGNTEAFF
NA	TRBJ2-7	TRBV24-1	NA	TGTGCCACCAGTGAAGGAACACAGGGTAAATACGAGCAGTACTTC	CATSEGTQGKYEQYF
NA	TRBJ1-5	TRBV28	TRBD1	TGTGCCAGCAGACTAGACGGGACAGGGGAGAATCAGCCCCAGCATTTT	CASRLDGTGENQPQHF
NA	TRBJ1-1	TRBV12-5	NA	TGTGCTAGTGGTTTGGCCGCCCTTGGGGGGACGCGCACTGAAGCTTTCTTT	CASGLAALGGTRTEAFF
NA	TRBJ2-7	TRBV5-5	NA	TGTGCCAGCAAGGAACTAACCTCCTACGAGCAGTACTTC	CASKELTSYEQYF
once	TRBJ2-3	TRBV28	TRBD2	TGTGCCAGTCACCTTAGGGCGGGGGGGCCCTCAGATACGCAGTATTTT	CASHLRAGGPSDTQYF
NA	TRBJ1-1	TRBV10-3	NA	TGTGCCATCAGTGAGGGGGGCAGCCACACTGAAGCTTTCTTT	CAISEGGSHTEAFF
NA	TRBJ1-1	TRBV18	TRBD1	TGTGCCAGCTCTTCGGGACAGAAGACTGAAGCTTTCTTT	CASSSGQKTEAFF
NA	TRBJ1-4	TRBV29-1	NA	TGCAGCGGGGGAATGGGGGGAAAACTGTTTTTT	CSGGMGGKLFF
NA	TRBJ2-1	TRBV4-2	TRBD1	TGTGCCAGCAGCCGGGAAGGGGGCTTCTCCTACAATGAGCAGTTCTTC	CASSREGGFSYNEQFF
NA	TRBJ1-3	TRBV4-2	TRBD1	TGTGCCAGCAGCCAAGGCAACAGGGGCGAAATCTCTGGAAACACCATATATTTT	CASSQGNRGEISGNTIYF
NA	TRBJ2-1	TRBV19	TRBD2	TGTGCCAGTAGTATAGGGCCGAGGGGAGGGGAACGTTACAATGAGCAGTTCTTC	CASSIGPRGGERYNEQFF
NA	TRBJ2-1	TRBV6-2/TRBV6-3	TRBD1	TGTGCCAGCAGCGACAGGGCCAATGAGCAGTTCTTC	CASSDRANEQFF
NA	TRBJ2-5	TRBV7-2	NA	TGTGCCAGCAGCCTTAACTATCCCCGCCAAGAGACCCAGTACTTC	CASSLNYPRQETQYF
NA	TRBJ2-2	TRBV2	TRBD2	TGTGCCAGCAGGGCCGGGACTAGCGGGGGATGGGCCGGGGAGCTGTTTTTT	CASRAGTSGGWAGELFF
NA	TRBJ1-1	TRBV19	NA	TGTGCCAGTAGTATAGACCCGACAGGAGGAGCTTTCTTT	CASSIDPTGGAFF
NA	TRBJ2-3	TRBV24-1	TRBD2	TGTGCCACCAGTGATATGTCAGGACTAGCGGGAGAAAAAAGGGATACGCAGTATTTT	CATSDMSGLAGEKRDTQYF
NA	TRBJ2-1	TRBV6-2/TRBV6-3	NA	TGTGCCAGCAGTTATGTCGGCAATGAGCAGTTCTTC	CASSYVGNEQFF
NA	TRBJ2-1	TRBV6-8	TRBD1	TGTGCCAGCAGTTACGGGACAGAGAGCTCCTACAATGAGCAGTTCTTC	CASSYGTESSYNEQFF
NA	TRBJ2-3	TRBV7-6	TRBD2	TGTGCCAGCAGCTTTCGCGGGAGGGCCGTTCTGGATACGCAGTATTTT	CASSFRGRAVLDTQYF
NA	TRBJ2-2	TRBV11-2	NA	TGTGCCAGCAGCGGGACTTTTTCCCCCACCGGGGAGCTGTTTTTT	CASSGTFSPTGELFF
NA	TRBJ1-1	TRBV10-1	NA	TGCGCCACCAACCGTTCGGGACTAAGGAACACTGAAGCTTTCTTT	CATNRSGLRNTEAFF
NA	TRBJ1-5	TRBV9	TRBD1	TGTGCCAGCAGCGTAGGGCAGGGGGGCAATCAGCCCCAGCATTTT	CASSVGQGGNQPQHF
once	TRBJ2-1	TRBV2	NA	TGTGCCAGCAATGGACAGTTCAATGAGCAGTTCTTC	CASNGQFNEQFF
NA	TRBJ1-2	TRBV3-1/TRBV3-2	NA	TGTGCCAGCAGCCCAACTAGCGGGGCCGGATATGGCTACACCTTC	CASSPTSGAGYGYTF
once	TRBJ2-2	TRBV19	TRBD1	TGTGCCAGTACCACGACAGGGGGCACGTCGAACACCGGGGAGCTGTTTTTT	CASTTTGGTSNTGELFF